This TCR beta chain is from a study of shared clonotypes between healthy human individuals. On the study more broadly: The cohort had a couple of women and a few men, ages 18 to 49.

Whole-study results and caveats: Researchers sampled blood only, noting tissue repertoires likely differ. It was the non-shared clonotypes that had lower generation probabilities than clonotypes shared by all four donors.

Comments on this clone: Its antigen is currently unknown.

Only in-frame clones appear in the TCRdb table, and some are missing; sequencing was by immunoSEQ multiplex PCR. Of about 770,000 clones in the sample, roughly two thirds were seen once. CDR3 length equals 13 residues. Germline CDR1 is SGHDT and CDR2 is YYEEEE. V was trimmed by 2 bases and J by 0 bases, leaving 5 bases between them. CD45RA-negative memory and CD45RA+ naive subsets were split from the CD4+ cells. The clonotype comes from a woman in her twenties or thirties in good health. The sample comprised memory CD4+ T cells sorted from blood. Subset in this sample: CD45RA-negative fraction. V is TRBV5-6 and J is TRBJ1-2, with D hard to call. The CDR3, as DNA: TGTGCCAGCAGCTTTATAACTAACTATGGCTACACCTTC. Protein sequence: CASSFITNYGYTF.